This TCR beta chain was obtained from a study of blood T cell repertoires in COVID-19. This clone came up a few times. The V gene's germline CDR1 is GTSNPN and CDR2 SVGIG (reference sequence). This CDR3 has 14 amino acids. V lost 3 bases, J lost 3 bases, and 8 bases stayed unmatched. Repertoires were generated with immunoSEQ multiplex PCR, while TCRdb's copy carries only in-frame clones and drops some. The data show 9,000 to 15,000 clones, with 60% to 75% seen just once and 5% to 6.5% held by the top ten. The specimen was peripheral blood. The V gene is TRBV30, the J gene TRBJ2-7; TRBD1 aligns across 7 bases. The source is a man aged 55 to 69 with COVID-19, enrolled during active disease. This CDR3 is CAWSRSDRDYEQYF. The CDR3 nucleotides are TGTGCCTGGAGCCGGAGTGACAGGGACTACGAGCAGTACTTC. The variable domain in full, completed from reference TRBV30 and TRBJ2-7, reads SQTIHQWPATLVQPVGSPLSLECTVEGTSNPNLYWYRQAAGRGLQLLFYSVGIGQISSEVPQNLSASRPQDRQFILSSKKLLLSDSGFYLCAWSRSDRDYEQYFGPGTRLTVT.